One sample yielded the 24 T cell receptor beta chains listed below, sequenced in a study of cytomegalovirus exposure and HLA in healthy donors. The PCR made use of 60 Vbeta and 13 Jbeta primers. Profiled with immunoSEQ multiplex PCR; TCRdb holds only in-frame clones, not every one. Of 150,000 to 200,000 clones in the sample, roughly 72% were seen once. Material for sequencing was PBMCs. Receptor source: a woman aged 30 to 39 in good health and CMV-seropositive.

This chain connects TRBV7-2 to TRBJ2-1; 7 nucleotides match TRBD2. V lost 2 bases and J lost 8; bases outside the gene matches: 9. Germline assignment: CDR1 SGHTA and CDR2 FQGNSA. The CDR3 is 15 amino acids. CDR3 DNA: TGTGCCAGCAGCTTACGAGGCGGGAGAGTCGATGAGCAGTTCTTC. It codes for CASSLRGGRVDEQFF.

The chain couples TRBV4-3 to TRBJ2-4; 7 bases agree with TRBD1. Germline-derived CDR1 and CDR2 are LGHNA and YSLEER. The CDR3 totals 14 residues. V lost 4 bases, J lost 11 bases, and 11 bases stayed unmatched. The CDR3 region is CASSRVYGTDFQYF. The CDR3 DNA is TGCGCCAGCAGCCGAGTGTATGGGACAGACTTTCAGTACTTC.

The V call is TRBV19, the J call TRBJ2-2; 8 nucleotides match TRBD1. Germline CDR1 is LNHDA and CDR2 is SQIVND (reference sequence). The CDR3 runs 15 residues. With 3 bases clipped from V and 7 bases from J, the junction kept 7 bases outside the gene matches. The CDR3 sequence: CASSIPGQGGGELFF. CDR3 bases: TGTGCCAGTAGTATCCCCGGACAGGGCGGCGGGGAGCTGTTTTTT.

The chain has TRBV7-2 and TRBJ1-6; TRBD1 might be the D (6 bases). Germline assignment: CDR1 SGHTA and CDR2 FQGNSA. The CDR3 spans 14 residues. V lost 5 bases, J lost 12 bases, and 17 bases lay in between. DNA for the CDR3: TGTGCCAGCAGCCCTCCGGGACACCCGCAACCCCTCCACTTT. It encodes CASSPPGHPQPLHF.

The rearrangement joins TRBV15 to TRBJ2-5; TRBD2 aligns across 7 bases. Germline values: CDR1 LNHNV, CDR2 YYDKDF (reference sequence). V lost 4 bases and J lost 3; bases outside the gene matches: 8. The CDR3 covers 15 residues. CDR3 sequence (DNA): TGTGCCACCAGCATCGGAGCGGGGAGCAAAGAGACCCAGTACTTC. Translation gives CATSIGAGSKETQYF.

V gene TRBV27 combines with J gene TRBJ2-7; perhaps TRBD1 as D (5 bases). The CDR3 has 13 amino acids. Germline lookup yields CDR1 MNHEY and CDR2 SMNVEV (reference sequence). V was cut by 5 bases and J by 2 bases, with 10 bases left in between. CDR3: CASSLDKTYEQYF. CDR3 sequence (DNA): TGTGCCAGCAGTCTGGACAAAACCTACGAGCAGTACTTC.

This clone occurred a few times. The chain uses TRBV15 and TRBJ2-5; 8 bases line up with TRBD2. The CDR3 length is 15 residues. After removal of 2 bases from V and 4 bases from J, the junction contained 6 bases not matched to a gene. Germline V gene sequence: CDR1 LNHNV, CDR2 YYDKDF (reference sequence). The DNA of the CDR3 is TGTGCCACCAGCAGATCGAGCGGGAGAGTAGAGACCCAGTACTTC. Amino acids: CATSRSSGRVETQYF.

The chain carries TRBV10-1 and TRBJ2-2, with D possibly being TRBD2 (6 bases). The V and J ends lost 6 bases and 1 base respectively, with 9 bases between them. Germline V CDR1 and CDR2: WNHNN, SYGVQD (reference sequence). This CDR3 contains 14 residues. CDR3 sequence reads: CASSVSGNTGELFF. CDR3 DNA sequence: TGCGCCAGCAGCGTTAGCGGGAACACCGGGGAGCTGTTTTTT.

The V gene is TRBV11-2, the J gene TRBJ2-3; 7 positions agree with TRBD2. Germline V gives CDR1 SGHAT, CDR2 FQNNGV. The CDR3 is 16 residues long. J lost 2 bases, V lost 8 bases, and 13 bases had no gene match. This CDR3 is CASYFGGSGATDTQYF. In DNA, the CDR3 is TGTGCCAGCTATTTCGGCGGGAGCGGGGCCACAGATACGCAGTATTTT.

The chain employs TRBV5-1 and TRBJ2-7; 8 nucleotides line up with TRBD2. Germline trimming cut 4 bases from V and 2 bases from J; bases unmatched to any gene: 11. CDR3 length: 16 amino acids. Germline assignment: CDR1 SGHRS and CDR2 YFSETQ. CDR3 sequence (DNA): TGCGCCAGCAGCGCCGGACTGAGCGGGAGAACCTACGAGCAGTACTTC. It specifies CASSAGLSGRTYEQYF.

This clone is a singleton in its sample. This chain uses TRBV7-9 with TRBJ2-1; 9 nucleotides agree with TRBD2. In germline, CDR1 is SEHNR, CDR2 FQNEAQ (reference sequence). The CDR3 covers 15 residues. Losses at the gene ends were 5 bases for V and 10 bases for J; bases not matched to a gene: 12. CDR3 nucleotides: TGTGCCAGCAGCCTTAGACTAGCGGATACGGGGGAGCAGTTCTTC. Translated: CASSLRLADTGEQFF.

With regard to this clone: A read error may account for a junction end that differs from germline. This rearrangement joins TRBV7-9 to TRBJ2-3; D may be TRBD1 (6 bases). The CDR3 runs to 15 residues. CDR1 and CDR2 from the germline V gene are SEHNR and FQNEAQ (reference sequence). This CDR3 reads CSSSLGQGMPDTQYF. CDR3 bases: TGTTCCAGCAGCTTAGGTCAGGGGATGCCAGATACGCAGTATTTT.

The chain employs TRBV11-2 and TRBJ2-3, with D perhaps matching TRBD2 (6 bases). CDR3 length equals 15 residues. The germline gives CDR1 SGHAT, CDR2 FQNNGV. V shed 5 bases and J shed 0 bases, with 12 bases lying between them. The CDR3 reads CASSPDYASTDTQYF. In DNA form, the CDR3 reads TGTGCCAGCAGCCCGGACTACGCTAGCACAGATACGCAGTATTTT.

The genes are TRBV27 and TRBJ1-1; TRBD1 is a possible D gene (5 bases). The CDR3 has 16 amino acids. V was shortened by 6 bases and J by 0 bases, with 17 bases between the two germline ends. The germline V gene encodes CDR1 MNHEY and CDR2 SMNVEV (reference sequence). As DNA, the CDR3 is TGTGCCAGCAGCCCCCCTGGACAAATGATGAACACTGAAGCTTTCTTT. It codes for CASSPPGQMMNTEAFF.

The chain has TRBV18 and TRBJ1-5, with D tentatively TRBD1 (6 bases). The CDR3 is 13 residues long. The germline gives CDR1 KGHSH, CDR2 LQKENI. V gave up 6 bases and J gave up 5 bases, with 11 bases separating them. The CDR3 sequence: CASSSQGDQPQHF. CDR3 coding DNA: TGTGCCAGCTCGTCACAGGGTGATCAGCCCCAGCATTTT.

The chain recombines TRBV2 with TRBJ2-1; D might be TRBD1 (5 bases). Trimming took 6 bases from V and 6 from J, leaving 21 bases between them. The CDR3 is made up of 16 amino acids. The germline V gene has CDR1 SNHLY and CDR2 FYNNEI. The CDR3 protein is CASRKPSGQGGNEQFF. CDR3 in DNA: TGTGCCAGCAGAAAGCCGTCAGGGCAGGGTGGCAATGAGCAGTTCTTC.

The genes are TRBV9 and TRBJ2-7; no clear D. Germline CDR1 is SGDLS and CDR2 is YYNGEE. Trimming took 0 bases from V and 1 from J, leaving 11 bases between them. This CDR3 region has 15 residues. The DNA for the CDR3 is TGTGCCAGCAGCGTAGCTCATGGCGGATCCTACGAGCAGTACTTC. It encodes CASSVAHGGSYEQYF.

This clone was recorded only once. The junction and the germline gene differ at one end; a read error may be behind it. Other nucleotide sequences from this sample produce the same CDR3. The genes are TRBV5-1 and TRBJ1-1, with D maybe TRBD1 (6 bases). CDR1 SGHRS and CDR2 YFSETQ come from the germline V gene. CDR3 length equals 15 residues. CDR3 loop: CASSLDQGQNTEAFF. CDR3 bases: TGCGCCAGCAGCTTGGATCAGGGGCAGAACACCGAAGCTTTCTTT.

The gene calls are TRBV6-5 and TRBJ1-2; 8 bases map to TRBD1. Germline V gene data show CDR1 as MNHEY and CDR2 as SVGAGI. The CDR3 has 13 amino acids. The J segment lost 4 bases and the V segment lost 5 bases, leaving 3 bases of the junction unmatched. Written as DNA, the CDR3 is TGTGCCAGCAGTCCTGGGACAGGCTATGGCTACACCTTC. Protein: CASSPGTGYGYTF.

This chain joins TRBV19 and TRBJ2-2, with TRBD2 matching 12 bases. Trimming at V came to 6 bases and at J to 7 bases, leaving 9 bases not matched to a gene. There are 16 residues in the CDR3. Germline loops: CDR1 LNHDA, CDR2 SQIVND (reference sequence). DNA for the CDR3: TGTGCCAGTAGCCAGACTAGCGGGAGATCGGGCGGGGAGCTGTTTTTT. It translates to CASSQTSGRSGGELFF.

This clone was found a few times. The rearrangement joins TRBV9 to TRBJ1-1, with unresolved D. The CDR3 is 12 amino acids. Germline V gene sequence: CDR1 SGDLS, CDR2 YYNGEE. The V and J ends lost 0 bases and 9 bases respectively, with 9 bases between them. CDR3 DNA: TGTGCCAGCAGCGTAGCTGAGGATCAAGCTTTCTTT. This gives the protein CASSVAEDQAFF.

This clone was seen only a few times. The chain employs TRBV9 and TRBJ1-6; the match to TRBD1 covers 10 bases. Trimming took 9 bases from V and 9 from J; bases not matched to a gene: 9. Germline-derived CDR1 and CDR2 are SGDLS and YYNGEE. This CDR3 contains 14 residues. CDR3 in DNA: TGTGCCACTCTCTGGGGACAGGGGAGTTCACCCCTCCACTTT. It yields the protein CATLWGQGSSPLHF.

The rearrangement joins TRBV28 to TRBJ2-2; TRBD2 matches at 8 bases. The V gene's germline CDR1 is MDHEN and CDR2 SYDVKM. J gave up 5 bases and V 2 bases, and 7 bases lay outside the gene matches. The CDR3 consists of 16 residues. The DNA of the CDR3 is TGTGCCAGCAGTTTAAGGCGGGAGGAGCCGACCGGGGAGCTGTTTTTT. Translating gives CASSLRREEPTGELFF. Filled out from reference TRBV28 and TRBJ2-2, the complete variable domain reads DVKVTQSSRYLVKRTGEKVFLECVQDMDHENMFWYRQDPGLGLRLIYFSYDVKMKEKGDIPEGYSVSREKKERFSLILESASTNQTSMYLCASSLRREEPTGELFFGEGSRLTVL.

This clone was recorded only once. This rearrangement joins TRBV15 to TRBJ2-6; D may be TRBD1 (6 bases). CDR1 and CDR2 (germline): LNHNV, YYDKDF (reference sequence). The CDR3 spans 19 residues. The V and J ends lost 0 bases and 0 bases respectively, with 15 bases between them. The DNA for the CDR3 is TGTGCCACCAGCAGAGATAAGGGGGAAAGGTTCTCTGGGGCCAACGTCCTGACTTTC. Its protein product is CATSRDKGERFSGANVLTF.